This is a list of T cell receptor beta chains from one sample in a study of blood T cells in healthy people across ages. TCRdb fed the 5' RACE reads into MiXCR, producing one record per CDR3 protein. Here the sample spans 980,000 or so distinct CDR3 sequences, roughly 48% being singletons. What was sequenced was blood. The receptors were sampled from a young man in good health. Each CDR3 is given with its conserved first and last residue. D genes are given only for firm matches. Some rows mark clone size as missing; the rest say once, few, many or name a class of expanded clone.

>TRBV6-5|TRBJ2-5|NA|TRBD1
TGTGCCAGCAGTTCCCAGGGGGCAGAGACCCAGTACTTC
CASSSQGAETQYF
>TRBV27|TRBJ1-1|many|TRBD1
TGTGCCAGCAGGGGGACAGGGACTCATGAAGCTTTCTTT
CASRGTGTHEAFF
>TRBV10-3|TRBJ1-1|NA|NA
TGTGCCACCTCGGGAGACGGCACTGAAGCTTTCTTT
CATSGDGTEAFF
>TRBV6-2/TRBV6-3|TRBJ2-7|NA|TRBD1
TGTGCCAGCAGTTCGGCCTGGACAGGCTCATACGAGCAGTACTTC
CASSSAWTGSYEQYF
>TRBV2|TRBJ1-2|NA|NA
TGTGCCAGCAACGCCCAAGCTAACTATGGCTACACCTTC
CASNAQANYGYTF
>TRBV12-3/TRBV12-4|TRBJ1-6|NA|TRBD1
TGTGCCAGCAGTTTATGGGGACAGCTGAATTCACCCCTCCACTTT
CASSLWGQLNSPLHF
>TRBV11-2|TRBJ2-3|few|NA
TGTGCCAGCAGCTTAGATTTTATGGGTCTGGATACGCAGTATTTT
CASSLDFMGLDTQYF
>TRBV20-1|TRBJ2-1|few|TRBD2
TGCAGTGCTAAGATTTCTAGCGGGCCCTACAATGAGCAGTTCTTC
CSAKISSGPYNEQFF
>TRBV12-3/TRBV12-4|TRBJ2-3|few|NA
TGTGCCAGCAGTCCAGACTCTGGCACAGATACGCAGTATTTT
CASSPDSGTDTQYF
>TRBV4-2|TRBJ2-7|NA|NA
TGTGCCAGCAGCCAAGATTATTACTACGAGCAGTACTTC
CASSQDYYYEQYF
>TRBV4-3|TRBJ1-5|NA|NA
TGCGCCGGGCCTGTACCCCGGGTACCTACAAAGCCCCAGCATTTT
CAGPVPRVPTKPQHF
>TRBV28|TRBJ1-2|NA|TRBD1
TGTGCCAGCAGTTCCCCGGGACAGGGGGTAGATGGCTACACCTTC
CASSSPGQGVDGYTF
>TRBV28|TRBJ2-1|few|NA
TGTGCCAGCAGTTCGGGACTTAAAATTGGGAATGAGCAGTTCTTC
CASSSGLKIGNEQFF
>TRBV13|TRBJ2-1|many|NA
TGTGCCAGCACCGAGAGGGGCGGGCCTCGGAACAATGAGCAGTTCTTC
CASTERGGPRNNEQFF
>TRBV21-1|TRBJ2-5|NA|NA
TGTGCCAGCAGCAAACTCGGACTAGCGGGGGGGAAGCAGACCCAGTACTTC
CASSKLGLAGGKQTQYF
>TRBV12-3/TRBV12-4|TRBJ1-2|few|TRBD1
TGTGCCAGCAGTTTAGGGGACAGTTACTATGGCTACACCTTC
CASSLGDSYYGYTF
>TRBV6-5|TRBJ2-3|few|NA
TGTGCCAGCAGTACCAATACAGGGACAGATACGCAGTATTTT
CASSTNTGTDTQYF
>TRBV29-1|TRBJ1-1|many|NA
TGCAGCGTTGAAGGGAACACTGAAGCTTTCTTT
CSVEGNTEAFF
>TRBV4-3|TRBJ2-1|NA|NA
TGCGCCAGCAGCCAAGAGTTACTCGGGGGCCTCAATGAGCAGTTCTTC
CASSQELLGGLNEQFF
>TRBV20-1|TRBJ2-5|NA|NA
TGCAGCGTCCCCCGACGGGGGGCCTCACAAGAGACCCAGTACTTC
CSVPRRGASQETQYF
>TRBV7-2|TRBJ1-2|NA|TRBD1
TGTGCCAGCAGCTCGACCGGGACAGACTACACCTTC
CASSSTGTDYTF
>TRBV6-5|TRBJ2-1|few|NA
TGTGCCAGCAATATGGACGGACGGAATGAGCAGTTCTTC
CASNMDGRNEQFF
>TRBV28|TRBJ1-2|NA|TRBD1
TGTGCCAGCAGTCAGGGACAGTTCTATGGCTACACCTTC
CASSQGQFYGYTF
>TRBV7-8|TRBJ2-7|few|TRBD1
TGTGCCAGCAGCCTCATTCAGGGGGCTTACGAGCAGTACTTC
CASSLIQGAYEQYF
>TRBV2|TRBJ2-1|NA|NA
TGTGCCAGGATTAAGGACAGATCCTACAATGAGCGGTTCTTC
CARIKDRSYNERFF
>TRBV12-3/TRBV12-4|TRBJ2-4|NA|TRBD1
TGTGCCAGCAGTTTCGGGACAGGGCCGACCGAGGTTAAGTACTTC
CASSFGTGPTEVKYF
>TRBV20-1|TRBJ1-1|NA|NA
TGCAGTGCTCTCCAGGGAGGGGTAGTTCGAAACACTGAAGCTTTCTTT
CSALQGGVVRNTEAFF
>TRBV20-1|TRBJ2-7|NA|TRBD1
TGCAGTGCTGGGGATCCGGGACAGGGATCCTACGAGCAGTACTTC
CSAGDPGQGSYEQYF
>TRBV6-2/TRBV6-3|TRBJ2-1|NA|TRBD2
TGTGCCAGCAGTTACTTGGCTAGCGGGAGGGCCGAGACGCAGTTCTTC
CASSYLASGRAETQFF
>TRBV7-2|TRBJ2-3|NA|TRBD2
TGTGCCAGCAGCTTAGCGGGAAGCGGGGTTACAGATACGCAGTATTTT
CASSLAGSGVTDTQYF
>TRBV28|TRBJ1-5|few|NA
TGTGCCAGCAGTTTATCGGGGGGCGCGTTTTTTAGCAATCAGCCCCAGCATTTT
CASSLSGGAFFSNQPQHF